Reported below is one T cell receptor (beta chain). No antigen is known for it. No quality values exist for individual bases; no much larger clone is one base distant. These data are taken from a study of radiotherapy plus CTLA-4 blockade in lung cancer (dated by TCRdb to the late 2010s). For the study in its entirety: Objective responses were observed in 15% to 20% of enrolled patients, and disease control was achieved in 25% to 35%.

V drops 8 bases and J drops 6 bases, leaving 18 bases in between. Taken from the germline V gene (reference sequence), the CDR1 and CDR2 loops are MNHNY and SVGAGI. There are 14 amino acids in the CDR3, from cysteine to phenylalanine inclusive. The sequence is cut down to CDR3 DNA, 42 bases in frame from base 1. In this study, focal radiation therapy paired with CTLA-4 blockade (ipilimumab) was tested in patients who had chemo-refractory metastatic non-small-cell lung cancer. On the study overall, not on this receptor specifically: After treatment with radiotherapy and ipilimumab, TCR clones that originated in tumors expanded in peripheral blood. The strongest predictors of response were reported to be early dynamic shifts in blood T cell clones along with a rise in serum interferon-beta following radiation.

The receptor library was made with the immunoSEQ multiplex PCR assay. TCRdb stores this immuneACCESS table with in-frame sequences only. Part of the clones is absent; in the studies checked, under half of the shortfall reflects unresolved V genes, and no reason is known for the rest. Recorded for this sample are 55,000 to 80,000 clones; 80% to 90% of them occurred a single time. The top ten clonotypes cover over 35% of the sample. This TCR came from a human donor with non-small cell lung cancer that progressed on radiotherapy plus ipilimumab. Sequences were derived from peripheral blood, sampled from a patient treated with radiotherapy plus ipilimumab. This sequence uses TRBV6-6 and TRBJ2-3; the D gene is perhaps TRBD1, on 5 matching bases. The DNA sequence is given as TGTGCCAGCGGTAGTACAGGCCTTATGGATACGCAGTATTTT. Its protein product is CASGSTGLMDTQYF.